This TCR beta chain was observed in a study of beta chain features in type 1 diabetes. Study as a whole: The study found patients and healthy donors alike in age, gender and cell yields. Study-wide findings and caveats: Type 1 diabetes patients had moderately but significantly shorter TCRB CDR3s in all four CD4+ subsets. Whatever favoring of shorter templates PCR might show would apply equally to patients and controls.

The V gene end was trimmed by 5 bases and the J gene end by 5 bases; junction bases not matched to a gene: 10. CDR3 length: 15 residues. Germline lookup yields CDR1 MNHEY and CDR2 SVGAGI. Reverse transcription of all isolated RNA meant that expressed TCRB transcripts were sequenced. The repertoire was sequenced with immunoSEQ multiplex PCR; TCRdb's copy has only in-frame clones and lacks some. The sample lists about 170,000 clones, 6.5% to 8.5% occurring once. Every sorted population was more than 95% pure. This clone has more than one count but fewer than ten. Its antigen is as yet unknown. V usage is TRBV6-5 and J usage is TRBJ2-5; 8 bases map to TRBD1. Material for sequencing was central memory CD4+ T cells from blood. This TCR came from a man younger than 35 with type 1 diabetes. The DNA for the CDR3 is TGTGCCAGCAGTGTCCGATCCAGGGGGCGCGAGACCCAGTACTTC. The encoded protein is CASSVRSRGRETQYF.